A selection of T cell receptor beta chains follows, all from one sample in a study of blood T cell repertoires in COVID-19. Repertoires were generated with immunoSEQ multiplex PCR, while TCRdb's copy carries only in-frame clones and drops some. The sample includes 300,000 to 400,000 clones, about 87% of them seen just once. Sequenced input: peripheral blood. The origin of the receptors is a man under 40 with COVID-19, enrolled during active disease. Each CDR3 is given with its conserved first and last residue. Each record gives: clone size, V gene, D gene, J gene, CDR3 DNA, CDR3 protein. A D gene is named only where the DNA matches it firmly. Where a row states a size, it is once, few, many or the class of an expanded clone; other rows omit it.

>NA|TRBV12-3/TRBV12-4|NA|TRBJ1-1
TGTGCCAGCAGGATTAGGGGGAGTACTGAAGCTTTCTTT
CASRIRGSTEAFF
>NA|TRBV6-6|TRBD1|TRBJ2-7
TGTGCCAGCAGTCAACTCCGGGACAGCTACGAGCAGTACTTC
CASSQLRDSYEQYF
>NA|TRBV5-4|NA|TRBJ2-7
TGTGCCAGCAGCCGGACGGAGGTAGGCGAGCAGTACTTC
CASSRTEVGEQYF
>NA|TRBV27|TRBD1|TRBJ2-1
TGTGCCAGCAGTACAGGGGGCTCCTACAATGAGCAGTTCTTC
CASSTGGSYNEQFF
>NA|TRBV7-8|NA|TRBJ1-1
TGTGCCAGCAGCTTACCATCAAACACTGAAGCTTTCTTT
CASSLPSNTEAFF
>NA|TRBV3-1/TRBV3-2|NA|TRBJ2-7
TGTGCCAGCAGCCTCAGTAGGGGGATTTACGAGCAGTACTTC
CASSLSRGIYEQYF
>NA|TRBV6-2/TRBV6-3|NA|TRBJ1-2
TGTGCCAGCAGTCGTCGGGGAGCCACCCCAACCTATGGCTACACCTTC
CASSRRGATPTYGYTF
>once|TRBV15|NA|TRBJ2-2
TGTGCCACCAGCAGAGATCAAGGAGGTACCGGGGAGCTGTTTTTT
CATSRDQGGTGELFF
>few|TRBV7-9|TRBD1|TRBJ2-7
TGTGCCAGCAGCTCCGGACAGGGCGAGCAGTACTTC
CASSSGQGEQYF
>NA|TRBV10-3|TRBD1|TRBJ2-7
TGTGCCATCAGTGATCCCTACGGGACAGGGCCAACCCCCCATGTGTACGAGCAGTACTTC
CAISDPYGTGPTPHVYEQYF
>NA|TRBV7-3|TRBD2|TRBJ2-7
TGTGCCAGCAGCTCCCTAGCGGGAGGCTACGAGCAGTACTTC
CASSSLAGGYEQYF
>NA|TRBV28|TRBD1|TRBJ1-4
TGTGCCAGCAGCCCTCCCTTCGGGACAGCCGAAAAACTGTTTTTT
CASSPPFGTAEKLFF
>NA|TRBV6-2/TRBV6-3|TRBD1|TRBJ2-1
TGTGCCAGCAGTTGGGACAGGGGGTTTTCCCACAATGAGCAGTTCTTC
CASSWDRGFSHNEQFF
>NA|TRBV4-3|TRBD2|TRBJ2-2
TGCGCCAGCAGCCCCGACCTTGGGGGGGAGGTCGGGGAGCTGTTTTTT
CASSPDLGGEVGELFF
>NA|TRBV6-1|NA|TRBJ1-5
TGTGCCATCGCGACAGTTAGCAATCAGCCCCAGCATTTT
CAIATVSNQPQHF
>NA|TRBV28|NA|TRBJ2-7
TGTGCCAGCAGTTTACATCAGGGGCGCGGTTTGCTGCTGTACTTC
CASSLHQGRGLLLYF
>NA|TRBV15|NA|TRBJ2-7
TGTGCCACCAGCAGAGTTAGCGGAGTGGACTACGAGCAGTACTTC
CATSRVSGVDYEQYF
>NA|TRBV19|NA|TRBJ1-3
TGTGCCAGTACTTCCCGGGTTTACTCTGGAAACACCATATATTTT
CASTSRVYSGNTIYF
>NA|TRBV24-1|TRBD1|TRBJ2-7
TGTGCCACCAGTGGAAAGACAGGGAACGGCTACGAGCAGTACTTC
CATSGKTGNGYEQYF
>NA|TRBV5-6|NA|TRBJ1-5
TGTGCCAGCAGCTCTGGCCAGAATCAGCCCCAGCATTTT
CASSSGQNQPQHF
>NA|TRBV18|NA|TRBJ2-3
TGTGCCAGCTCACCCACGGCAGGGGACCACGATACGCAGTATTTT
CASSPTAGDHDTQYF
>NA|TRBV28|NA|TRBJ1-2
TGTGCCAGCAGCCAGACAGTCTATGGCTACACCTTC
CASSQTVYGYTF
>NA|TRBV6-1|NA|TRBJ2-3
TGTGCCAGCAGTGAAAGTAGCTGGTATACGCAGTATTTT
CASSESSWYTQYF
>once|TRBV4-2|NA|TRBJ2-7
TGTGCCAGCAGCCCAGAGGGGGGACTCCTCACCTACGAGCAGTACTTC
CASSPEGGLLTYEQYF
>NA|TRBV5-1|NA|TRBJ2-3
TGCGCCAGCAGCTTGGGGCCTTACACAGATACGCAGTATTTT
CASSLGPYTDTQYF
>NA|TRBV6-5|NA|TRBJ2-5
TGTGCCAGCAGCCTACAGCGGTTCCAAGAGACCCAGTACTTC
CASSLQRFQETQYF
>NA|TRBV7-2|NA|TRBJ1-4
TGTGCCAGCAAGACGGGGGGTACTAATGAAAAACTGTTTTTT
CASKTGGTNEKLFF
>NA|TRBV24-1|TRBD1|TRBJ2-5
TGTGCCACCAGTGACCCGGGGACAGGGCCACGCGAGACCCAGTACTTC
CATSDPGTGPRETQYF
>NA|TRBV27|TRBD2|TRBJ2-1
TGTGCCAGCAGTTTAGTAGGGACTAGCGGGGCCTACAATGAGCAGTTCTTC
CASSLVGTSGAYNEQFF
>NA|TRBV28|NA|TRBJ1-2
TGTGCCAGCAGTTCCTACACAGAAGTTAACTATGGCTACACCTTC
CASSSYTEVNYGYTF
>few|TRBV19|NA|TRBJ1-1
TGTGCCACCCAATCGGGGGTAGGGACTGAAGCTTTCTTT
CATQSGVGTEAFF
>NA|TRBV14|TRBD2|TRBJ2-3
TGTGCCAGCAGCCATCGTCTTCGCGGGAGACCCACAGATACGCAGTATTTT
CASSHRLRGRPTDTQYF
>NA|TRBV18|NA|TRBJ2-5
TGTGCCAGCTCACCAACGGCCAGGGAGGACGGGGCCCAGTACTTC
CASSPTAREDGAQYF
>NA|TRBV19|TRBD1|TRBJ2-7
TGTGCCAGTAAGTATGGACAGGGGTCCTACGAGCAGTACTTC
CASKYGQGSYEQYF
>NA|TRBV29-1|NA|TRBJ2-5
TGCAGCGTGCCCCCTCCAGGACTTTTATCTGAGACCCAGTACTTC
CSVPPPGLLSETQYF
>once|TRBV11-2|TRBD1|TRBJ2-1
TGTGCCAGCAGCCCGTGGGACAGGGCGAATGAGCAGTTCTTC
CASSPWDRANEQFF
>NA|TRBV18|NA|TRBJ2-1
TGTGCCAGCTCAGTCACCAGGGCCCAGGAGCAGTTCTTC
CASSVTRAQEQFF
>NA|TRBV6-5|NA|TRBJ1-1
TGTGCCAGCAGTCCCCGACAGGAAGCTTTCTTT
CASSPRQEAFF
>NA|TRBV18|TRBD2|TRBJ2-3
TGTGCCAGCTCACCGGGGACTAGCGGGGTTGATACGCAGTATTTT
CASSPGTSGVDTQYF
>few|TRBV27|TRBD2|TRBJ2-7
TGTGCCAGCAGTATCATGGGACTAGCGACCTACGAGCAGTACTTC
CASSIMGLATYEQYF
>NA|TRBV27|NA|TRBJ2-7
TGTGCCAGCAGTTTATCGGCCAGGGTTGAGCAGTACTTC
CASSLSARVEQYF
>NA|TRBV27|TRBD2|TRBJ2-7
TGTGCCAGCAGTTTTAGGACTAGCGGGGCTTACTCCTACGAGCAGTACTTC
CASSFRTSGAYSYEQYF
>many|TRBV19|NA|TRBJ1-3
TGTGCCAGTAGTAACCCGGGGATGGGCTCTGGAAACACCATATATTTT
CASSNPGMGSGNTIYF
>NA|TRBV27|TRBD1|TRBJ1-2
TGTGCCAGCAGTGCACAGGGGTACTATGGCTACACCTTC
CASSAQGYYGYTF
>NA|TRBV7-2|TRBD1|TRBJ1-2
TGTGCCAGCAGCGGCGGACAGGGACACTATGGCTACACCTTC
CASSGGQGHYGYTF
>NA|TRBV19|NA|TRBJ2-3
TGTGCCAGTAGTATAGGAAGGGGGAGAGACTTAGGAGGGAGGGCAGATACGCAGTATTTT
CASSIGRGRDLGGRADTQYF
>NA|TRBV19|NA|TRBJ1-1
TGTGCCAGTAGTATAGCGAGGAACACTGAAGCTTTCTTT
CASSIARNTEAFF
>NA|TRBV7-9|NA|TRBJ1-6
TGTGCCAGCAGCTTAGCGCGAGGGCTCCAAGTTGGGTCACCCCTCCACTTT
CASSLARGLQVGSPLHF
>NA|TRBV7-8|NA|TRBJ1-4
TGTGCCAGCAGCCCAAGGGGGGGAACTAATGAAAAACTGTTTTTT
CASSPRGGTNEKLFF
>NA|TRBV6-2/TRBV6-3|NA|TRBJ2-5
TGTGCCAGCAGTTATCAGGAGACCCAGTACTTC
CASSYQETQYF
>NA|TRBV19|NA|TRBJ1-4
TGTGCCAGTAGTAGCGGGGCTAATGAAAAACTGTTTTTT
CASSSGANEKLFF
>few|TRBV28|TRBD2|TRBJ2-1
TGTGCCAGCAGTTTGCGGGGGTTCCGCAATGAGCAGTTCTTC
CASSLRGFRNEQFF
>NA|TRBV19|NA|TRBJ1-6
TGTGCCAGTAGAAGGAGCTCCTATAATTCACCCCTCCACTTT
CASRRSSYNSPLHF
>NA|TRBV7-8|TRBD2|TRBJ2-7
TGTGCCAGCAGCTTAATCGGGGCTAGCGGTTCCTCCTACGAGCAGTACTTC
CASSLIGASGSSYEQYF
>NA|TRBV5-1|NA|TRBJ1-1
TGCGCCAGCAGCTTGGGAGGTTCAGGGATCACTGAAGCTTTCTTT
CASSLGGSGITEAFF
>NA|TRBV19|TRBD1|TRBJ1-2
TGTGCCAGTAGTGTTGACAGGGGTAGATCGACTAAGGGCTACACCTTC
CASSVDRGRSTKGYTF
>NA|TRBV10-3|TRBD1|TRBJ1-2
TGTGCCATCACCCAGGGGGGTTATGGCTACACCTTC
CAITQGGYGYTF
>NA|TRBV19|TRBD1|TRBJ1-6
TGTGCCAGTAGCCCGCGGACAGGTAATTCACCCCTCCACTTT
CASSPRTGNSPLHF
>once|TRBV11-2|TRBD1|TRBJ1-5
TGTGCCAGCAGCTTGGGGACAGGGAGCAATCAGCCCCAGCATTTT
CASSLGTGSNQPQHF
>NA|TRBV5-6|NA|TRBJ2-3
TGTGCCAGCAGCCCTGGGGGGAGCGGCACAGATACGCAGTATTTT
CASSPGGSGTDTQYF